These 7 T cell receptor beta chains were sequenced from one sample in a study of blood T cell repertoires in COVID-19. The data were produced by immunoSEQ multiplex PCR, yet TCRdb's version contains in-frame clones alone and is incomplete. The sample shows approximately 220,000 clones, approximately 87% of them seen only once. Sample: peripheral blood. The receptors were sampled from a woman between 50 and 59 years old with acute or convalescent COVID-19.

The rearrangement joins TRBV6-5 to TRBJ2-5; tentative D call: TRBD2 (6 bases). The length of the CDR3 is 14 residues. Trimming left V 5 bases short and J 1 base short, with 11 bases between. Germline loops: CDR1 MNHEY, CDR2 SVGAGI. CDR3 amino acids: CASSPGDSQETQYF. DNA for the CDR3: TGTGCCAGCAGTCCCGGGGACTCCCAAGAGACCCAGTACTTC.

The chain links TRBV19 to TRBJ1-5, with 9 bases that match TRBD1. In germline, CDR1 is LNHDA, CDR2 SQIVND (reference sequence). CDR3 size: 15 residues. V lost 7 bases and J lost 6; bases outside the gene matches: 10. CDR3 sequence reads: CASTYLTGGGQPQHF. CDR3 DNA sequence: TGTGCCAGTACCTACTTAACAGGGGGCGGTCAGCCCCAGCATTTT.

The rearrangement joins TRBV10-3 to TRBJ1-5; TRBD1 is a possible D gene (5 bases). Germline assignment: CDR1 ENHRY and CDR2 SYGVKD. The CDR3 is 13 residues long. V lost 0 bases to trimming and J lost 6 bases, with 6 bases between them. CDR3: CAISESTGQPQHF. In DNA form, the CDR3 reads TGTGCCATCAGTGAGTCTACAGGTCAGCCCCAGCATTTT.

The chain recombines TRBV3-1 (or the pseudogene TRBV3-2) with TRBJ2-2, with D possibly being TRBD1 (6 bases). CDR1 and CDR2 from the germline V gene are LGHDT and YNNKEL (reference sequence). Trimming removed 6 bases from V and 0 bases from J, with 26 bases in between. This CDR3 has 20 residues. CDR3 in amino acids: CASSPYPGQRTAANTGELFF. The CDR3 DNA follows: TGTGCCAGCAGTCCGTACCCGGGACAAAGGACCGCCGCGAACACCGGGGAGCTGTTTTTT.

The V gene is TRBV19, the J gene TRBJ2-2; the D gene is possibly TRBD2 (5 bases). V was shortened by 0 bases and J by 2 bases, with 13 bases between the two germline ends. The CDR3 length is 17 residues. From germline, CDR1 is LNHDA and CDR2 SQIVND (reference sequence). The CDR3 DNA reads TGTGCCAGTAGTATAGATAGCGCGCGGTTAAACACCGGGGAGCTGTTTTTT. Amino acids: CASSIDSARLNTGELFF.

This clone was picked up one time. V is TRBV6-2 or TRBV6-3 and J is TRBJ1-1, with unresolved D. V lost 2 bases, J lost 9 bases, and 7 bases lay in between. The CDR3 is made up of 11 amino acids. The V gene's germline CDR1 is MNHEY and CDR2 SVGEGT. DNA of the CDR3: TGTGCCAGCAGTTACGGTGCTAAAGCTTTCTTT. This encodes CASSYGAKAFF.

V is TRBV2 and J is TRBJ1-1, with a possible D match to TRBD1 (5 bases). This CDR3 contains 14 residues. V was clipped by 2 bases and J by 1 base, with 8 bases between them. Per germline, CDR1 SNHLY and CDR2 FYNNEI. This CDR3 reads CASSEQGGNTEAFF. The DNA for the CDR3 is TGTGCCAGCAGTGAACAGGGTGGGAACACTGAAGCTTTCTTT.